The 32 T cell receptor beta chains reported below all come from one sample, sequenced in a study of blood T cell repertoires in COVID-19. Using immunoSEQ multiplex PCR, the repertoire was profiled, and TCRdb retains in-frame clones only, with some absent. The table includes a few hundred thousand clones, approximately 85% detected once. The sample taken for sequencing was PBMCs or T cells enriched from blood (not recorded which). Receptors originate from a woman between 25 and 40 years old who had recovered from COVID-19.

The CDR3 loop reads CASSLFPRGGTYNEQFF. In DNA, the CDR3 is TGTGCCAGCAGTCTATTTCCTCGCGGGGGGACCTACAATGAGCAGTTCTTC. J is TRBJ2-1 and V is TRBV28; 8 bases agree with TRBD2. With V trimmed by 5 bases and J by 2 bases, 11 bases remained unmatched. This CDR3 is 17 amino acids long. CDR1 and CDR2 from the germline V gene are MDHEN and SYDVKM.

This clone came up a few times. Other DNA sequences in this sample translate to the same CDR3. The chain is built from TRBV28 and TRBJ1-2, with 12 nucleotides matching TRBD1. Germline trimming cut 2 bases from V and 3 bases from J; bases unmatched to any gene: 1. Germline CDR1 and CDR2: MDHEN and SYDVKM. The CDR3 is 15 amino acids. Here the CDR3 DNA reads TGTGCCAGCAGTTTAGGGACAGGGGGCGACTATGGCTACACCTTC. This sequence encodes CASSLGTGGDYGYTF.

This chain uses TRBV5-1 with TRBJ1-3, with D unresolved. Trimming took off 0 bases at V and 0 bases at J, with 13 bases between the two ends. CDR1 SGHRS and CDR2 YFSETQ come from the germline V gene. The CDR3 length is 17 residues. The CDR3 sequence: CASSLGVLGVSGNTIYF. The CDR3 DNA reads as TGCGCCAGCAGCTTGGGGGTACTGGGAGTCTCTGGAAACACCATATATTTT.

The chain has TRBV7-9 and TRBJ2-1, with TRBD1 matching over 7 bases. V shed 3 bases and J 0 bases; nucleotides not matched to a gene: 11. The germline V gene has CDR1 SEHNR and CDR2 FQNEAQ (reference sequence). The CDR3 consists of 18 residues. CDR3 nucleotide sequence: TGTGCCAGCAGCTTCTTAAAACTCAGGGGGAGCTCCTACAATGAGCAGTTCTTC. Translation gives CASSFLKLRGSSYNEQFF.

The J gene is TRBJ2-1, the V gene TRBV12-3 or TRBV12-4; tentatively, D is TRBD1 (5 bases). The germline V and J ends were trimmed by 6 bases and 9 bases, with 12 bases remaining between them. This CDR3 is 12 amino acids long. The CDR3 spells CASSIRQGEQFF. The CDR3 DNA reads TGTGCCAGCAGCATCCGGCAGGGTGAGCAGTTCTTC.

J is TRBJ2-1 and V is TRBV5-1, with 8 bases identical to TRBD1. Trimming cost V 0 bases and J 3 bases; bases outside gene matches: 5. The CDR3 runs 16 residues. The germline V gene has CDR1 SGHRS and CDR2 YFSETQ. The CDR3 reads CASSLGQGFIYNEQFF. For the CDR3, the DNA is TGCGCCAGCAGCTTGGGACAGGGGTTTATCTACAATGAGCAGTTCTTC.

The V and J genes are TRBV7-2 and TRBJ1-1; D possibly corresponds to TRBD1 (6 bases). CDR1 and CDR2 (germline): SGHTA, FQGNSA. V lost 5 bases and J 6 bases, leaving 22 bases between the germline ends. The length of the CDR3 is 16 residues. This CDR3 is CASSPPGGGRVAEAFF. CDR3 coding DNA: TGTGCCAGCAGCCCTCCCGGGGGGGGGCGCGTAGCTGAAGCTTTCTTT.

The CDR3 DNA reads as TGTGCCAGCAGTTTTCAGGGCACGAACACTGAAGCTTTCTTT. Translation: CASSFQGTNTEAFF. The chain combines TRBV28 with TRBJ1-1; D is possibly TRBD1 (5 bases). The CDR3 runs to 14 residues. Germline V gene data show CDR1 as MDHEN and CDR2 as SYDVKM. The V end was cut by 3 bases, the J end by 1 base, with 9 bases between.

This chain joins TRBV18 and TRBJ2-6; tentatively, D is TRBD1 (6 bases). Germline V gene lookup returns CDR1 KGHSH and CDR2 LQKENI. Trimming took 2 bases from V and 4 from J, leaving 15 bases between them. CDR3 length equals 17 residues. Here the CDR3 DNA reads TGTGCCAGCTCACCAGCCTCCACCCAGGGGGGGGCCAACGTCCTGACTTTC. Its protein is CASSPASTQGGANVLTF.

The DNA of the CDR3 is TGTGCCAGCAGTGCATCTGGGACAGGGATTCAGGACACTGAAGCTTTCTTT. Protein: CASSASGTGIQDTEAFF. The chain carries TRBV27 and TRBJ1-1, with TRBD1 identical over 9 bases. V gave up 5 bases and J gave up 3 bases; unmatched junction bases: 13. The CDR3 contains 17 residues. Per the germline V gene, CDR1 is MNHEY and CDR2 is SMNVEV (reference sequence).

Here the CDR3 reads CASSQDRGYSGANVLTF. CDR3 DNA sequence: TGCGCCAGCAGCCAGGACAGGGGATACTCTGGGGCCAACGTCCTGACTTTC. The rearrangement uses TRBV10-2 and TRBJ2-6, with TRBD1 matching 9 bases. Per the germline V gene, CDR1 is WSHSY and CDR2 is SAAADI. The V segment lost 6 bases and the J segment 0 bases; nucleotides outside the gene matches: 6. This CDR3 spans 17 amino acids.

This clone has only a few counts. This chain links TRBV6-1 with TRBJ1-1, with 7 bases that match TRBD1. The J segment lost 10 bases and the V segment lost 2 bases, leaving 10 bases of the junction unmatched. Germline V gene data show CDR1 as MNHNS and CDR2 as SASEGT. The length of the CDR3 is 14 residues. The CDR3 loop is CASSEQGEGFPAFF. The DNA for the CDR3 is TGTGCCAGCAGTGAACAGGGGGAAGGGTTTCCAGCTTTCTTT.

This clone was picked up one time. V is TRBV30 and J is TRBJ1-5, with D uncertain. The germline V and J ends were trimmed by 2 bases and 1 base, with 3 bases remaining between them. Looked up from germline, CDR1 is GTSNPN and CDR2 is SVGIG (reference sequence). The CDR3 is 12 amino acids. The CDR3 loop is CAWSRSNQPQHF. CDR3 bases: TGTGCCTGGAGTCGGAGCAATCAGCCCCAGCATTTT.

V gene TRBV3-1 (or the pseudogene TRBV3-2) combines with J gene TRBJ2-1; TRBD2 might be the D (6 bases). Trimming cost V 4 bases and J 7 bases, with 11 bases left between them. CDR1 is LGHDT, CDR2 YNNKEL, per germline (reference sequence). The CDR3 extends over 13 amino acids. Here the CDR3 DNA reads TGTGCCAGCAGCCCGGGACTTAATAATGAGCAGTTCTTC. It encodes CASSPGLNNEQFF.

V gene TRBV19 combines with J gene TRBJ2-7, with TRBD1 identical over 7 bases. This CDR3 has 14 residues. The V gene's germline CDR1 is LNHDA and CDR2 SQIVND (reference sequence). J gave up 3 bases and V 2 bases, and 4 bases lay outside the gene matches. For the CDR3, the DNA is TGTGCCAGTAGTATACGGGGACAGCGCTACGAGCAGTACTTC. This encodes CASSIRGQRYEQYF.

This clone has just one count. The chain couples TRBV4-2 to TRBJ1-4; D unresolved. The germline gives CDR1 LGHNA, CDR2 YNFKEQ. The CDR3 consists of 16 residues. Trimming removed 0 bases at V and 0 bases at J, with 8 bases between. Here the CDR3 reads CASSQELGPTNEKLFF. The CDR3 region has the DNA TGTGCCAGCAGCCAAGAACTGGGCCCAACTAATGAAAAACTGTTTTTT.

The rearrangement links TRBV14 to TRBJ1-3; tentatively, D is TRBD1 (5 bases). V lost 0 bases, J lost 5 bases, and 11 bases lay in between. Per germline, CDR1 SGHDN and CDR2 FVKESK. CDR3 size: 15 residues. The CDR3 sequence is CASSQDQAGRNTIYF. CDR3 in DNA: TGTGCCAGCAGCCAAGATCAGGCAGGGAGAAACACCATATATTTT.

The V gene is TRBV18, the J gene TRBJ1-2; D is possibly TRBD1 (5 bases). With 2 bases removed from V and 4 bases from J, the gap between germline ends came to 14 bases. This CDR3 spans 15 amino acids. Per germline, CDR1 KGHSH and CDR2 LQKENI. The CDR3 here is CASSPEGEPVYGYTF. Here the CDR3 DNA reads TGTGCCAGCTCACCAGAAGGGGAACCGGTCTATGGCTACACCTTC.

This clone has more than one count but fewer than ten. The chain uses TRBV19 and TRBJ1-2; D might be TRBD1 (5 bases). The V gene lost 5 bases and the J gene lost 4 bases, with 8 bases spanning the gap. Germline V gene lookup returns CDR1 LNHDA and CDR2 SQIVND (reference sequence). This CDR3 has 12 residues. The CDR3 DNA follows: TGTGCCAGTAGTCAGGGAGGCTATGGCTACACCTTC. Translation gives CASSQGGYGYTF.

The chain recombines TRBV28 with TRBJ1-5, with D possibly TRBD1 on 6 matching bases. V was clipped by 2 bases and J by 4 bases, with 18 bases between them. This CDR3 has 17 amino acids. Germline V gene data show CDR1 as MDHEN and CDR2 as SYDVKM. This CDR3 reads CASSLRWGRDGNQPQHF. The CDR3 DNA follows: TGTGCCAGCAGTTTAAGATGGGGGCGCGATGGAAATCAGCCCCAGCATTTT.

The chain combines TRBV23-1 with TRBJ2-6; the D gene is possibly TRBD1 (6 bases). TRBV23-1 falls under the ORF class, with uncertain function. Trimming pared 0 bases from V and 0 bases from J, leaving 9 bases between. CDR3 size: 17 residues. The CDR3 region is CASSQSDRSSGANVLTF. Written as DNA, the CDR3 is TGCGCCAGCAGTCAATCGGACAGATCCTCTGGGGCCAACGTCCTGACTTTC.

The chain carries TRBV28 and TRBJ2-7; 7 bases match TRBD1. The CDR3 covers 15 residues. From germline, CDR1 is MDHEN and CDR2 SYDVKM. V was clipped by 3 bases and J by 3 bases; unmatched bases: 8. The CDR3 region has the DNA TGTGCCAGCAGTTTTAGGGGACAGAGATTCTACGAGCAGTACTTC. Its protein is CASSFRGQRFYEQYF.

The chain employs TRBV10-3 and TRBJ2-7, with 8 bases aligning to TRBD1. Germline V lookup: CDR1 ENHRY, CDR2 SYGVKD. The V gene end was trimmed by 0 bases and the J gene end by 3 bases; junction bases not matched to a gene: 7. The CDR3 spans 16 residues. The CDR3 sequence: CAISESRTGRLYEQYF. The CDR3 DNA is TGTGCCATCAGTGAGTCCCGGACAGGGCGCCTCTACGAGCAGTACTTC.

Written as DNA, the CDR3 is TGTGCCAGCAGTGGAAGGGGTTACAATGAGCAGTTCTTC. This sequence encodes CASSGRGYNEQFF. The chain joins TRBV2 to TRBJ2-1; D possibly corresponds to TRBD1 (5 bases). Germline V CDR1 and CDR2: SNHLY, FYNNEI. This CDR3 is built from 13 residues. Trimming cost V 4 bases and J 4 bases, with 8 bases left between them. Based on the CDR3 plus reference TRBV2 and TRBJ2-1, the full variable domain is EPEVTQTPSHQVTQMGQEVILRCVPISNHLYFYWYRQILGQKVEFLVSFYNNEISEKSEIFDDQFSVERPDGSNFTLKIRSTKLEDSAMYFCASSGRGYNEQFFGPGTRLTVL.

The gene calls are TRBV7-8 and TRBJ2-5; a possible D gene is TRBD2 (6 bases). V was shortened by 1 base and J by 4 bases, with 16 bases between the two germline ends. The CDR3 is 16 residues long. Germline V gives CDR1 SGHVS, CDR2 FQNEAQ. The CDR3 bases are TGTGCCAGCAGCTTAGTCGGAGGGAGTCTAGGAGAGACCCAGTACTTC. Residues: CASSLVGGSLGETQYF.

The chain combines TRBV18 with TRBJ2-5; D is undetermined. Trimming took 3 bases from V and 2 from J, leaving 13 bases between them. CDR3 length: 15 residues. The germline V gene has CDR1 KGHSH and CDR2 LQKENI. The CDR3 DNA follows: TGTGCCAGCTCACCCCGCTCACGGGTGCAAGAGACCCAGTACTTC. Translation: CASSPRSRVQETQYF.

The chain uses TRBV5-5 and TRBJ2-7; TRBD1 matches at 7 bases. The germline V gene has CDR1 SGHKS and CDR2 YYEKEE (reference sequence). The CDR3 totals 14 residues. Trimming at V came to 2 bases and at J to 3 bases, leaving 5 bases not matched to a gene. The CDR3 loop is CASSFPGQVYEQYF. DNA for the CDR3: TGTGCCAGCAGCTTCCCCGGACAGGTCTACGAGCAGTACTTC.

The rearrangement links TRBV5-1 to TRBJ2-5; D is possibly TRBD2 (6 bases). Germline CDR1 and CDR2: SGHRS and YFSETQ. V was shortened by 4 bases and J by 5 bases, with 15 bases between the two germline ends. The CDR3 contains 14 residues. The CDR3 DNA reads TGCGCCAGCAGCAGAGGGTCTAGCGAGGAGACCCAGTACTTC. It codes for CASSRGSSEETQYF.

The CDR3 coding sequence is TGTGCCACCAGCAGGGCGGGGAGAGGTGGCTACGAGCAGTACTTC. This gives the protein CATSRAGRGGYEQYF. V usage is TRBV15 and J usage is TRBJ2-7, with D possibly matching TRBD2 (6 bases). CDR3 size: 15 residues. Germline V CDR1 and CDR2: LNHNV, YYDKDF (reference sequence). Trimming shortened V by 3 bases and J by 3 bases, and 15 bases separated the two germline ends.

The chain uses TRBV21-1 and TRBJ2-3; no check of the table's D call, TRBD1, against the DNA was made. TRBV21-1 is noted as a pseudogene. CDR3 size: 14 residues. CDR3 in amino acids: CASTAQDREDTQYF. The CDR3 nucleotides read TGTGCCAGCACCGCCCAAGACAGGGAAGATACGCAGTATTTT.

This chain joins TRBV6-5 and TRBJ1-1; D remains unclear. CDR1 is MNHEY and CDR2 is SVGAGI in the germline V gene. Trimming took 8 bases from V and 4 from J, leaving 20 bases between them. This CDR3 is 15 amino acids long. As DNA, the CDR3 is TGTGCCAGCGCCCGGAGGTGGGGTCTAGGCACTGAAGCTTTCTTT. Its protein product is CASARRWGLGTEAFF.

Comments on this clone: Being one base from a much bigger clone, this may be a read error. The chain recombines TRBV28 with TRBJ1-5; D may be TRBD1 (6 bases). The V end was cut by 6 bases, the J end by 4 bases, with 10 bases between. Germline V gives CDR1 MDHEN, CDR2 SYDVKM. The CDR3 is 13 amino acids. Here the CDR3 DNA reads TGTGCCAGCAGCTTAGACAGGAATCAGCCCCAGCATTTT. As protein: CASSLDRNQPQHF.